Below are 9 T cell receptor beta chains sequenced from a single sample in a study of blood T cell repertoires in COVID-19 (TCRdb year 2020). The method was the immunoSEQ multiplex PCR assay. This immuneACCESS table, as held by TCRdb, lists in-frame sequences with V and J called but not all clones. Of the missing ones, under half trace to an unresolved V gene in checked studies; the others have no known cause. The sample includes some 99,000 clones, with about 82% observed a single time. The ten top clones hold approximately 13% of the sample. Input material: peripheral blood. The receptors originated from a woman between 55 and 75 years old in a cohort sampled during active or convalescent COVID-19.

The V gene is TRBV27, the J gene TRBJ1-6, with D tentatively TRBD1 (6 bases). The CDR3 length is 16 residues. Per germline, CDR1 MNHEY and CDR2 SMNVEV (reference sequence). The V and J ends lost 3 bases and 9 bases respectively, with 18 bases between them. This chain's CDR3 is CASSLPWGTRTSPLHF. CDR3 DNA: TGTGCCAGCAGTTTGCCCTGGGGGACAAGGACTTCACCCCTCCACTTT.

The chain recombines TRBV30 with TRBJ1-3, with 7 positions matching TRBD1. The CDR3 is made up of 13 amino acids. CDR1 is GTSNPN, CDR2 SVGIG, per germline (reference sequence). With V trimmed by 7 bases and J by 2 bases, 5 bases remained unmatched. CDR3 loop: CAFHDRAGNTIYF. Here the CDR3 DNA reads TGTGCCTTCCACGACAGGGCTGGAAACACCATATATTTT.

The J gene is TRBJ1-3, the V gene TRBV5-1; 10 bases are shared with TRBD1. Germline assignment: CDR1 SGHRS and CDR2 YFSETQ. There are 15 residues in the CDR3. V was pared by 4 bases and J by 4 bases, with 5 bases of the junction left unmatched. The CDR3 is CASSIGTGAGNTIYF. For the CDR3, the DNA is TGCGCCAGCAGCATCGGGACAGGGGCGGGAAACACCATATATTTT.

Here the CDR3 reads CASSPQESGMSGYTF. CDR3 in DNA: TGTGCCAGCTCACCACAGGAGAGCGGGATGAGTGGCTACACCTTC. The chain has TRBV18 and TRBJ1-2; D not resolved. V was shortened by 1 base and J by 7 bases, with 16 bases between the two germline ends. The CDR3 is made up of 15 amino acids. Per the germline V gene, CDR1 is KGHSH and CDR2 is LQKENI.

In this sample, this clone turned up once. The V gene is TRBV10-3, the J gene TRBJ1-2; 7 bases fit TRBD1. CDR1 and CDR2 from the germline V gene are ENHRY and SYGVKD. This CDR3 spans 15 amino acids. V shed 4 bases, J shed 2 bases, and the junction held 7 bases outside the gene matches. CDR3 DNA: TGTGCCATCAGTGCTCCGAAACAGGGGAACTATGGCTACACCTTC. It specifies CAISAPKQGNYGYTF.

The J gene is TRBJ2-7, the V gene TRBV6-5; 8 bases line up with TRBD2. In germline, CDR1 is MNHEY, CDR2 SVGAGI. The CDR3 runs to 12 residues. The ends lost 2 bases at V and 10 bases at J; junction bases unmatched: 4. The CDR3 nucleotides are TGTGCCAGCAGTTACACAGCGGGGGACCAGTACTTC. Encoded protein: CASSYTAGDQYF.

CDR3 sequence reads: CAIRDGTGSDTQYF. The CDR3 nucleotides are TGTGCCATCAGGGACGGGACAGGGTCCGATACGCAGTATTTT. The rearrangement uses TRBV10-3 and TRBJ2-3; TRBD1 aligns across 9 bases. Germline CDR1 ENHRY, CDR2 SYGVKD. This CDR3 is 14 amino acids long. V shed 6 bases and J 6 bases; nucleotides not matched to a gene: 7.

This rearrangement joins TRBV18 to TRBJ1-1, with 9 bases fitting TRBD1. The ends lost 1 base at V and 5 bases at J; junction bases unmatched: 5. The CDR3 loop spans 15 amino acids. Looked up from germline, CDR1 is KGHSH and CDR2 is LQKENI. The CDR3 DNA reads TGTGCCAGCTCACCACGGACAGGGGAGGGAACTGAAGCTTTCTTT. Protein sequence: CASSPRTGEGTEAFF.

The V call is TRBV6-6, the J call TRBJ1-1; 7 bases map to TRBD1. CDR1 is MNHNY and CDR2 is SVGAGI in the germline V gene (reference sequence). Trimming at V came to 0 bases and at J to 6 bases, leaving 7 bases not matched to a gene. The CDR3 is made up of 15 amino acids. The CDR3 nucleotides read TGTGCCAGCAGTTACTCGTCAGGGGACAGCGCTGAAGCTTTCTTT. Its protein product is CASSYSSGDSAEAFF.